This T cell receptor (beta chain) appears in the sequencing data of a study of shared clonotypes between healthy human individuals. Background on the study: The donor group consisted of two women and a few men, aged 18 to 49.

Deep level was the assay's run setting. Generated by immunoSEQ multiplex PCR, the TCRdb table keeps only in-frame clones and is missing some. The sample holds 190,000 or so clones, 66% seen once. Trimming shortened V by 4 bases and J by 7 bases, and 12 bases separated the two germline ends. Germline CDR1 and CDR2: SGHRS and YFSETQ. This CDR3 region has 13 residues. The table lists this clone with a count of one. All donors qualified as healthy HIV-negative adults and had experienced no recent acute infections or vaccinations. The receptor comes from a man younger than 40 in good health. V and J are TRBV5-1 and TRBJ2-1; D unclear. Sequenced material: memory CD4+ T cells sorted from blood. As for subset: CD45RA-negative fraction. The CDR3 region has the DNA TGCGCCAGCAGCCCCCCAGGAGAAAATGAGCAGTTCTTC. This sequence encodes CASSPPGENEQFF.